This entry lists 10 T cell receptor beta chains sequenced from one sample in a study of siplizumab effects on memory and regulatory T cells (dated by TCRdb to the late 2010s). The method was the immunoSEQ multiplex PCR assay. The table comes from immuneACCESS by way of TCRdb, which keeps in-frame sequences with V and J called. Part of the clones is missing from these tables; in studies checked, under half for an unresolved V gene and the rest for unknown reasons. Within this sample are approximately 12,000 clones, with less than 40% of them counted one time only. The ten largest clones add up to about 9.4% of the sample. For over five days, cells in the mixed lymphocyte reaction were kept in coculture at 37 degrees C. The antigens these receptors bind are not known. Sequences were obtained from CFSE-low (dividing) CD8+ T cells sorted from an allogeneic mixed lymphocyte reaction. These receptors were obtained from a human donor in good health; the cells came from an allogeneic mixed lymphocyte reaction.

The V and J genes are TRBV9 and TRBJ1-6, with unresolved D. V was pared by 1 base and J by 5 bases, with 4 bases between. Germline CDR1 reads SGDLS; CDR2 reads YYNGEE. The CDR3 has 13 residues. The CDR3 nucleotides are TGTGCCAGCAGCGTATATGATAATTCACCCCTCCACTTT. This codes for CASSVYDNSPLHF.

V is TRBV29-1 and J is TRBJ2-3, with 10 bases aligning to TRBD1. Trimming cost V 2 bases and J 10 bases; bases outside gene matches: 9. The germline V gene encodes CDR1 SQVTM and CDR2 ANQGSEA. This CDR3 region has 14 residues. The CDR3 DNA reads TGCAGCGTTGAAACCGGGACAGGGGCAGCTTCGCAGTATTTT. Protein: CSVETGTGAASQYF.

This clone was counted only a few times. This chain uses TRBV11-2 with TRBJ2-1; tentatively, D is TRBD2 (6 bases). The V gene lost 2 bases and the J gene lost 8 bases, with 13 bases spanning the gap. Germline CDR1 is SGHAT and CDR2 is FQNNGV. This CDR3 has 14 amino acids. The CDR3 here is CASSLRATGDEQFF. CDR3 DNA: TGTGCCAGCAGCTTAAGAGCTACGGGGGATGAGCAGTTCTTC.

The chain uses TRBV2 and TRBJ2-7, with 11 nucleotides matching TRBD1. This CDR3 spans 13 amino acids. Germline V gene data show CDR1 as SNHLY and CDR2 as FYNNEI. V trimming: 8 bases; J trimming: 3 bases; junction bases outside the gene matches: 3. CDR3 protein: CASYGTGGYEQYF. CDR3 in DNA: TGTGCCAGCTATGGGACAGGGGGCTACGAGCAGTACTTC.

Within the sample, this clone is medium-sized. The gene calls are TRBV10-3 and TRBJ2-5, with a possible D match to TRBD2 (7 bases). Trimming stripped 4 bases from V and 0 bases from J, with 15 bases between. CDR1 and CDR2 from the germline V gene are ENHRY and SYGVKD. The CDR3 length is 16 residues. The CDR3 nucleotides are TGTGCCATCAGTGGGGGGACTACAGGGTACCAAGAGACCCAGTACTTC. Its protein is CAISGGTTGYQETQYF.

This clone was counted between two and nine times. The V call is TRBV5-4, the J call TRBJ2-7, with 9 nucleotides matching TRBD2. Germline V gene data show CDR1 as SGHNT and CDR2 as YYREEE (reference sequence). The CDR3 runs 14 residues. The V gene end was trimmed by 3 bases and the J gene end by 0 bases; junction bases not matched to a gene: 1. CDR3 sequence: CASSSSGTSYEQYF. The DNA for the CDR3 is TGTGCCAGCAGCTCTAGCGGGACCTCCTACGAGCAGTACTTC.

The CDR3 is CASSLPGSYEQYF. The CDR3 DNA sequence: TGTGCCAGCAGTTTGCCGGGTAGCTACGAGCAGTACTTC. This sequence joins TRBV27 and TRBJ2-7; D is uncertain. Trimming took off 3 bases at V and 3 bases at J, with 9 bases between the two ends. The CDR3 runs to 13 residues. CDR1 is MNHEY, CDR2 SMNVEV, per germline (reference sequence).

There are a few counts of this clone. V is TRBV7-6 and J is TRBJ2-1; tentatively, D is TRBD2 (6 bases). V was pared by 5 bases and J by 4 bases, with 15 bases between. The length of the CDR3 is 15 residues. CDR1 and CDR2 (germline): SGHVS, FNYEAQ. This chain's CDR3 is CASSRRDLEYNEQFF. CDR3 DNA: TGTGCCAGCAGCCGGCGGGACTTAGAATACAATGAGCAGTTCTTC.

The chain recombines TRBV7-3 with TRBJ2-1; D might be TRBD1 (6 bases). Trimming shortened V by 0 bases and J by 4 bases, and 7 bases separated the two germline ends. The CDR3 is made up of 14 amino acids. In germline, CDR1 is SGHTA, CDR2 FQGTGA. CDR3 in amino acids: CASSLTTGYNEQFF. CDR3 coding DNA: TGTGCCAGCAGCTTAACGACAGGTTACAATGAGCAGTTCTTC.

This chain uses TRBV4-3 with TRBJ1-1; tentatively, D is TRBD1 (5 bases). The germline V gene encodes CDR1 LGHNA and CDR2 YSLEER. V was shortened by 2 bases and J by 5 bases, with 15 bases between the two germline ends. This CDR3 has 15 amino acids. The CDR3, as DNA: TGCGCCAGCAGCCAATTTGGGGGAAGTGGGACTGAAGCTTTCTTT. This codes for CASSQFGGSGTEAFF.